This T cell receptor (beta chain) is drawn from a study of neurological immune-mediated disorders. CDR3 length: 14 residues. V shed 5 bases and J shed 13 bases, with 21 bases lying between them. The germline V gene encodes CDR1 LNHNV and CDR2 YYDKDF (reference sequence). Unsorted libraries were derived from 2 million PBMCs stored at -80 C. TCRdb re-called the 5' RACE reads through MiXCR, storing one row per CDR3 protein. The sample lists tens of thousands of distinct CDR3 sequences, 9% to 12% occurring once. Concerning this clonotype itself: A much larger clonotype is one base distant, so this may be a read error.

The source material was PBMCs. The sequence was collected from a man in his forties or fifties in good health. J is TRBJ2-1 and V is TRBV15, with TRBD2 as a possible D gene (6 bases). The CDR3 loop reads CATSARPGGETQFF. The CDR3 nucleotides read TGTGCCACCAGCGCACGACCCGGGGGAGAGACCCAGTTCTTC.